This entry lists 3 T cell receptor beta chains sequenced from one sample in a study of T cells generated in artificial thymic organoids. Semi-nested PCR with reverse primers in the TRAC or TRBC constant regions amplified each chain separately. TCRdb ran MiXCR on the 5' RACE reads and lists one entry per CDR3 protein. The table records about 8,500 distinct CDR3 sequences, 18% of them present only once. Material for sequencing was naive CD8+ T cells from the thymus. Subset denoted: CD3+TCRalphabeta+CD8SP T cells; for blood, CD45RO-CCR7+ naive CD8+ T cells. These receptors were obtained from a human donor who gave cord blood stem cells for thymic organoid culture, a cardiac surgery patient who gave postnatal thymus, or a blood donor (not recorded which).

This clonotype showed up many times. The chain has TRBV29-1 and TRBJ1-3, with 9 bases matching TRBD1. J lost 4 bases, V lost 1 base, and 5 bases had no gene match. CDR1 and CDR2 from the germline V gene are SQVTM and ANQGSEA. The CDR3 covers 15 residues. The CDR3 DNA follows: TGCAGCGTTGAAGGGACAGGGGAAGGGGGAAACACCATATATTTT. Translation: CSVEGTGEGGNTIYF.

Comments on this clonotype: This may arise from a read error, as a much more abundant clone is one base away. The chain combines TRBV12-3 or TRBV12-4 with TRBJ2-3, with D perhaps matching TRBD1 (5 bases). This CDR3 has 13 amino acids. V was trimmed by 5 bases and J by 2 bases, leaving 8 bases between them. CDR3 sequence reads: CASSRTHTDTQYF. In DNA, the CDR3 is TGTGCCAGCAGTCGGACACACACAGATACGCAGTATTTT.

About this clonotype: This could be a read error, since a much larger clone is one nucleotide away. J is TRBJ2-1 and V is TRBV30; 7 bases line up with TRBD2. The CDR3 has 13 amino acids. Germline CDR1 and CDR2: GTSNPN and SVGIG (reference sequence). CDR3 in DNA: TGTGCCTGGAGGGCGGGAGCCTCCAATGAGCAGTCCTTC. The encoded protein is CAWRAGASNEQSF.